Here is one T cell receptor beta chain with its context. The antigen remains undetermined. The sample originates from a study of shared clonotypes between healthy human individuals. General observations from the study: Rarefaction analysis demonstrated incomplete sorted-subset sequencing notwithstanding large depth.

The CDR3 is 14 amino acids. Germline trimming cut 4 bases from V and 11 bases from J; bases unmatched to any gene: 10. Per the germline V gene, CDR1 is SGHKS and CDR2 is YYEKEE (reference sequence). Deep-level assay runs were performed. Here immunoSEQ multiplex PCR was the method, and the copy in TCRdb shows in-frame clones only, minus some. Of some 580,000 clones listed, around 97% are singletons. The J gene is TRBJ1-5, the V gene TRBV5-5; TRBD1 agrees at 9 bases. This receptor was obtained from a woman younger than 45 in good health. The specimen was naive CD4+ T cells sorted from blood. The subset denotes: CD45RA+ positively selected. CDR3 DNA: TGTGCCAGCAGCACGGGGACAGGGAACCCGACCCAGCATTTT. This sequence encodes CASSTGTGNPTQHF. The whole variable domain, remainder taken from reference TRBV5-5 and TRBJ1-5, is DAGVTQSPTHLIKTRGQQVTLRCSPISGHKSVSWYQQVLGQGPQFIFQYYEKEERGRGNFPDRFSARQFPNYSSELNVNALLLGDSALYLCASSTGTGNPTQHFGDGTRLSIL.